This T cell receptor (beta chain) originates from a study of T cells in Graves' hyperthyroidism and ophthalmopathy. Broader study findings: The model's output predicted ophthalmopathy at a median of about 5.9 months prior to onset. Clonotypes that were expanded in thyroid above 0.001 mostly appeared in blood too.

The TCR beta CDR3 regions underwent amplification using RNA transcripts as the source. A first-round RT-PCR of the TCR CDR3 used the HTBI primer set. TCRdb fed the multiplex PCR reads into MiXCR, producing one record per CDR3 protein. The repertoire includes a few hundred thousand distinct CDR3 sequences, around 20% of them detected once, and approximately 60% sits in the top ten. Each person with ophthalmopathy scored at least 3 on the Clinical Activity Score, reached NOSPECS grade 4 or higher, and had been ill under 3 months. Each diagnosis drew on symptoms, thyroxine, TRAb, thyroid ultrasound and orbital computed tomography findings. This clonotype was seen a handful of times. Its antigen is still unknown. The receptor's source is a man aged 30 to 45 with Graves' ophthalmopathy. Source material: blood.

The CDR3 DNA reads as TGTGCCAGCAGCTTAACCCCCCGTACGAATTCACCCCTCCACTTT. Protein product: CASSLTPRTNSPLHF. The genes are TRBV7-2 and TRBJ1-6; D not certain. The CDR3 consists of 15 residues. The germline gives CDR1 SGHTA, CDR2 FQGNSA. Trimming stripped 2 bases from V and 7 bases from J, with 12 bases between.